The 27 T cell receptor beta chains below were found in one sample sequenced in a study of control samples from healthy donors and cancer patients. Method: immunoSEQ multiplex PCR; TCRdb's copy keeps in-frame clones and lacks some. The sample includes roughly 120,000 clones, roughly 90% seen only once; the top ten take almost 8%. The sequenced sample consisted of blood. The receptors originated from a woman aged 18-29 years in good health.

The CDR3 DNA sequence: TGTGCCAGCAGCTCCCCAGCTAGGGGGAGCAGCTTGAACGAGCAGTACTTC. Translation: CASSSPARGSSLNEQYF. The chain joins TRBV7-2 to TRBJ2-7; tentative D call: TRBD1 (6 bases). The V and J ends lost 4 bases and 5 bases respectively, with 24 bases between them. Looked up from germline, CDR1 is SGHTA and CDR2 is FQGNSA. CDR3 length equals 17 residues.

The rearrangement uses TRBV28 and TRBJ2-1, with 10 positions matching TRBD2. Trimming took 4 bases from V and 9 from J; bases not matched to a gene: 9. The germline V gene encodes CDR1 MDHEN and CDR2 SYDVKM. This CDR3 contains 15 residues. CDR3 region: CASSSSGGAPVEQFF. For the CDR3, the DNA is TGTGCCAGCAGTTCGAGCGGGGGGGCCCCAGTTGAGCAGTTCTTC.

V and J are TRBV7-8 and TRBJ1-5; no reliable D call. Trimming removed 5 bases from V and 1 base from J, with 12 bases in between. Germline values: CDR1 SGHVS, CDR2 FQNEAQ. CDR3 size: 15 residues. The CDR3 coding sequence is TGTGCCAGCAGCCTAGACCGGGCGAGCAATCAGCCCCAGCATTTT. This translates into CASSLDRASNQPQHF.

The V and J genes are TRBV7-3 and TRBJ2-1, with TRBD1 identical over 9 bases. Germline lookup yields CDR1 SGHTA and CDR2 FQGTGA. V dropped 3 bases and J dropped 9; count of bases not matched to a gene: 6. This CDR3 region has 14 residues. The CDR3 reads CASSFRLTGGEQFF. CDR3 DNA sequence: TGTGCCAGCAGCTTCCGCTTGACAGGGGGTGAGCAGTTCTTC.

This clone appeared once. This chain connects TRBV19 to TRBJ2-6; 8 bases are shared with TRBD1. Germline V gene data show CDR1 as LNHDA and CDR2 as SQIVND (reference sequence). V was clipped by 10 bases and J by 4 bases; unmatched bases: 12. The CDR3 extends over 16 amino acids. For the CDR3, the DNA is TGTGCCACCGAACCGGGACAGGCCTCCGGGGCCAACGTCCTGACTTTC. This codes for CATEPGQASGANVLTF.

This clone showed up just a few times. The chain has TRBV7-2 and TRBJ2-7; 8 bases line up with TRBD2. After removal of 1 base from V and 7 bases from J, the junction contained 9 bases not matched to a gene. This CDR3 spans 15 amino acids. Germline values: CDR1 SGHTA, CDR2 FQGNSA. Written as DNA, the CDR3 is TGTGCCAGCAGCTTAGTGGGCGGGAGGCCAGCAGAGCAGTACTTC. Protein sequence: CASSLVGGRPAEQYF.

The rearrangement joins TRBV5-6 to TRBJ2-7, with 10 nucleotides matching TRBD2. The CDR3 spans 14 residues. With 3 bases clipped from V and 3 bases from J, the junction kept 3 bases outside the gene matches. CDR1 is SGHDT, CDR2 YYEEEE, per germline. The CDR3, as DNA: TGTGCCAGCAGCTCCGGGACTAGCGTCTACGAGCAGTACTTC. It is translated as CASSSGTSVYEQYF.

Comment on this clone: Other DNA sequences in this specimen translate into the identical CDR3. The V call is TRBV7-2, the J call TRBJ1-1; D not certain. Deletions cut 6 bases from V and 2 bases from J, with 10 bases between. The CDR3 totals 13 residues. CDR1 SGHTA and CDR2 FQGNSA come from the germline V gene. CDR3 bases: TGTGCCAGCAGTTCTACTGTAAACACTGAAGCTTTCTTT. Amino acid sequence: CASSSTVNTEAFF.

The J gene is TRBJ2-2, the V gene TRBV27; 9 bases fit TRBD1. This CDR3 is 16 amino acids long. J gave up 8 bases and V 5 bases, and 12 bases lay outside the gene matches. Germline loops: CDR1 MNHEY, CDR2 SMNVEV (reference sequence). DNA of the CDR3: TGTGCCAGCAGTCCTATCACGGGACAGGGAACTGGGGAGCTGTTTTTT. It codes for CASSPITGQGTGELFF.

The chain is built from TRBV28 and TRBJ2-7; D perhaps matches TRBD1 (6 bases). The germline CDR1 and CDR2 sequences are MDHEN and SYDVKM. This CDR3 has 15 residues. Trimming pared 4 bases from V and 3 bases from J, leaving 16 bases between. Written as DNA, the CDR3 is TGTGCCAGCAGTTCCCCAGGGGCCCCCCTCTACGAGCAGTACTTC. Its protein is CASSSPGAPLYEQYF.

The V gene is TRBV28, the J gene TRBJ2-1; 9 bases map to TRBD1. The CDR3 is 15 amino acids. With 5 bases clipped from V and 12 bases from J, the junction kept 14 bases outside the gene matches. The germline V gene has CDR1 MDHEN and CDR2 SYDVKM. The CDR3 spells CASSQPRDRVRGQFF. The CDR3 DNA reads TGTGCCAGCAGTCAACCCAGGGACAGGGTGAGGGGGCAGTTCTTC.

The chain is built from TRBV3-1 (or the pseudogene TRBV3-2) and TRBJ2-2; D may correspond to TRBD1 or TRBD2 (5 bases each). The CDR3 extends over 17 amino acids. Deletions cut 2 bases from V and 0 bases from J, with 13 bases between. CDR1 and CDR2 (germline): LGHDT, YNNKEL (reference sequence). The CDR3 is CASSQSGTLANTGELFF. As DNA, the CDR3 is TGTGCCAGCAGCCAATCCGGGACGCTAGCGAACACCGGGGAGCTGTTTTTT.

The genes are TRBV28 and TRBJ1-1; 8 bases are a match to TRBD1. Unmatched junction bases numbered 7, after V lost 4 bases and J lost 3 bases. Germline CDR1 and CDR2: MDHEN and SYDVKM. This CDR3 region has 15 residues. The CDR3 reads CASSSHRGGHTEAFF. CDR3 DNA: TGTGCCAGCAGTTCCCACAGGGGGGGGCACACTGAAGCTTTCTTT.

The V gene is TRBV7-8, the J gene TRBJ2-7; TRBD2 is a possible D gene (5 bases). The CDR3 runs to 14 residues. Trimming removed 5 bases from V and 4 bases from J, with 15 bases in between. The germline CDR1 and CDR2 sequences are SGHVS and FQNEAQ. CDR3 nucleotide sequence: TGTGCCAGCAGCCCCCGGGGTCGCCAATACGAGCAGTACTTC. Protein: CASSPRGRQYEQYF.

This rearrangement joins TRBV12-3 or TRBV12-4 to TRBJ1-2; a weak D match, TRBD1 (5 bases). The CDR3 sequence is 11 residues long. With 7 bases removed from V and 7 bases from J, the gap between germline ends came to 10 bases. The CDR3 DNA reads as TGTGCCAGCACAGGGACGGCTGGCTACACCTTC. Amino acid sequence: CASTGTAGYTF.

The chain joins TRBV5-8 to TRBJ2-5, with TRBD1 matching over 8 bases. Looked up from germline, CDR1 is SGHTS and CDR2 is YDEGEE. Unmatched junction bases numbered 8, after V lost 2 bases and J lost 2 bases. The CDR3 has 16 residues. The CDR3 protein is CASSFRTGRQQETQYF. In DNA form, the CDR3 reads TGTGCCAGCAGCTTTAGGACAGGGCGGCAACAAGAGACCCAGTACTTC.

V is TRBV5-1 and J is TRBJ1-4, with 8 bases matching TRBD1. CDR1 SGHRS and CDR2 YFSETQ come from the germline V gene. Trimming cost V 4 bases and J 0 bases; bases outside gene matches: 2. The CDR3 contains 15 residues. CDR3 DNA: TGCGCCAGCAGCCCGGGACAGGCAACTAATGAAAAACTGTTTTTT. Amino acids: CASSPGQATNEKLFF.

CDR3 nucleotide sequence: TGTGCCAGCAGTTTTCGCCTAGGAGGCTCCTACGAGCAGTACTTC. It specifies CASSFRLGGSYEQYF. The chain joins TRBV6-2 or TRBV6-3 to TRBJ2-7; the D gene is possibly TRBD2 (5 bases). Germline V gene sequence: CDR1 MNHEY, CDR2 SVGEGT. V was shortened by 4 bases and J by 0 bases, with 13 bases between the two germline ends. This CDR3 contains 15 residues.

This rearrangement joins TRBV11-2 to TRBJ2-3; 9 bases align to TRBD2. V shed 10 bases and J 4 bases; nucleotides not matched to a gene: 6. The length of the CDR3 is 13 residues. CDR1 and CDR2 (germline): SGHAT, FQNNGV. CDR3 region: CATAGGLSDTQYF. The CDR3, as DNA: TGTGCCACAGCGGGAGGTCTCTCAGATACGCAGTATTTT.

CDR3 sequence (DNA): TGCGCCAGCAGCCAAAGGAGTCCATATGGCGGGGAGCCCGACAATGAGCAGTTCTTC. It encodes CASSQRSPYGGEPDNEQFF. The chain has TRBV4-3 and TRBJ2-1; TRBD2 might be the D (6 bases). V lost 2 bases to trimming and J lost 5 bases, with 25 bases between them. Germline-derived CDR1 and CDR2 are LGHNA and YSLEER. This CDR3 has 19 amino acids.

The chain joins TRBV7-6 to TRBJ1-1; unclear D gene. From germline, CDR1 is SGHVS and CDR2 FNYEAQ. The CDR3 covers 13 residues. The V end was cut by 3 bases, the J end by 0 bases, with 5 bases between. Here the CDR3 DNA reads TGTGCCAGCAGCTTCCCGGTGAACACTGAAGCTTTCTTT. It translates to CASSFPVNTEAFF.

CDR3 region: CASSLRSGIEGIQYF. The CDR3 DNA sequence: TGTGCCAGCAGCTTACGTAGCGGGATCGAGGGCATTCAGTACTTC. The V and J genes are TRBV7-2 and TRBJ2-4; TRBD2 matches at 8 bases. This CDR3 contains 15 residues. The V segment lost 2 bases and the J segment 9 bases; nucleotides outside the gene matches: 9. Germline V gene data show CDR1 as SGHTA and CDR2 as FQGNSA.

V is TRBV6-2 or TRBV6-3 and J is TRBJ2-3, with 10 bases identical to TRBD2. The CDR3 has 14 amino acids. Germline V CDR1 and CDR2: MNHEY, SVGEGT. V was clipped by 8 bases and J by 5 bases; unmatched bases: 7. CDR3 amino acids: CASCPRLAGDTQYF. The CDR3 DNA follows: TGTGCCAGCTGCCCCAGACTAGCGGGAGATACGCAGTATTTT.

This clone came up once. The chain joins TRBV7-2 to TRBJ1-2; 9 nucleotides agree with TRBD1. This CDR3 comprises 12 residues. The V gene end was trimmed by 5 bases and the J gene end by 14 bases; junction bases not matched to a gene: 9. From germline, CDR1 is SGHTA and CDR2 FQGNSA. In DNA, the CDR3 is TGTGCCAGCAGCCAACCGGGACAGGGAGAGACCTTC. This translates into CASSQPGQGETF.

The rearrangement links TRBV2 to TRBJ1-2; 8 bases map to TRBD1. From germline, CDR1 is SNHLY and CDR2 FYNNEI. The ends lost 6 bases at V and 8 bases at J; junction bases unmatched: 8. CDR3 length equals 13 residues. The CDR3 coding sequence is TGTGCCAGCAGGGGGGACAGGTATAGCGGCTACACCTTC. Protein: CASRGDRYSGYTF.

The CDR3 reads CASSQAGKVAEAFF. The CDR3 coding sequence is TGCGCCAGCAGCCAAGCCGGCAAGGTGGCTGAAGCTTTCTTT. The chain carries TRBV4-1 and TRBJ1-1; D gene ambiguous. The CDR3 covers 14 residues. The V gene's germline CDR1 is MGHRA and CDR2 YSYEKL. V was trimmed by 1 base and J by 6 bases, leaving 12 bases between them.

A few counts support this clone. The gene calls are TRBV27 and TRBJ1-2, with unresolved D. Trimming took 6 bases from V and 4 from J, leaving 12 bases between them. Germline CDR1 and CDR2: MNHEY and SMNVEV (reference sequence). The CDR3 has 13 amino acids. The CDR3 reads CASRRQQGYGYTF. The CDR3 DNA follows: TGTGCCAGCAGGAGGCAGCAAGGCTATGGCTACACCTTC.